These 18 T cell receptor beta chains came from one sample sequenced in a study of control samples from healthy donors and cancer patients. Profiled with immunoSEQ multiplex PCR; TCRdb holds only in-frame clones, not every one. The table includes approximately 100,000 clones, 86% detected once. The sample comprised blood. Source of these receptors: a man in his thirties or forties in good health.

The rearrangement joins TRBV7-9 to TRBJ2-1; 7 bases align to TRBD2. J was trimmed by 4 bases and V by 4 bases; bases with no gene match: 7. This CDR3 spans 15 amino acids. Germline assignment: CDR1 SEHNR and CDR2 FQNEAQ (reference sequence). The CDR3 region has the DNA TGTGCCAGCAGCTCAAGCGGGGCCCCTTACAATGAGCAGTTCTTC. Translation: CASSSSGAPYNEQFF.

CDR3 sequence (DNA): TGTGCCAGTAGAGAACGGACAGGGGTCGACTATGGCTACACCTTC. It yields the protein CASRERTGVDYGYTF. V is TRBV19 and J is TRBJ1-2; 9 bases align to TRBD1. There are 15 residues in the CDR3. Germline CDR1 is LNHDA and CDR2 is SQIVND (reference sequence). The V segment lost 6 bases and the J segment 3 bases; nucleotides outside the gene matches: 8.

V gene TRBV19 combines with J gene TRBJ1-5; 9 bases agree with TRBD1. CDR3 size: 16 residues. CDR1 is LNHDA, CDR2 SQIVND, per germline (reference sequence). Trimming cost V 7 bases and J 4 bases; bases outside gene matches: 11. The CDR3 is CASKGQGTVGNQPQHF. CDR3 DNA sequence: TGTGCCAGTAAGGGACAGGGTACCGTGGGGAATCAGCCCCAGCATTTT.

This clone has a single count. V is TRBV9 and J is TRBJ2-7, with D uncertain. Germline V gives CDR1 SGDLS, CDR2 YYNGEE. The CDR3 spans 13 residues. With 0 bases removed from V and 4 bases from J, the gap between germline ends came to 8 bases. The CDR3: CASSVGLMYEQYF. Written as DNA, the CDR3 is TGTGCCAGCAGCGTAGGACTTATGTACGAGCAGTACTTC.

Only a few counts were recorded for this clone. The chain employs TRBV7-8 and TRBJ2-1; 8 bases are a match to TRBD2. Germline assignment: CDR1 SGHVS and CDR2 FQNEAQ. J was trimmed by 10 bases and V by 10 bases; bases with no gene match: 18. The CDR3 has 15 amino acids. This chain's CDR3 is CATTGSSGGSREQFF. The CDR3 bases are TGTGCCACCACGGGGTCGAGCGGGGGCTCCAGGGAGCAGTTCTTC.

This clone showed up just once. This rearrangement joins TRBV14 to TRBJ1-4; TRBD1 is a possible D gene (6 bases). Germline-derived CDR1 and CDR2 are SGHDN and FVKESK. CDR3 length: 12 residues. Trimming took 0 bases from V and 11 from J, leaving 7 bases between them. The CDR3 reads CASSQDQGKLFF. Written as DNA, the CDR3 is TGTGCCAGCAGCCAAGACCAGGGGAAACTGTTTTTT.

V gene TRBV4-2 combines with J gene TRBJ2-3, with D perhaps TRBD2 (6 bases). V lost 0 bases and J lost 6, with 22 bases in between. CDR1 LGHNA and CDR2 YNFKEQ come from the germline V gene. CDR3 length equals 18 residues. CDR3 sequence: CASSQDRRDRPRIDTQYF. CDR3 in DNA: TGTGCCAGCAGCCAAGATCGGCGGGACCGGCCTAGGATCGATACGCAGTATTTT.

This chain uses TRBV29-1 with TRBJ2-1; D could derive from TRBD1 or TRBD2 (5 bases each). Trimming removed 5 bases at V and 0 bases at J, with 14 bases between. Germline lookup yields CDR1 SQVTM and CDR2 ANQGSEA. The CDR3 length is 15 residues. CDR3 in amino acids: CSVQWGLSSYNEQFF. The DNA of the CDR3 is TGCAGCGTTCAATGGGGGTTAAGCTCCTACAATGAGCAGTTCTTC.

This chain uses TRBV6-5 with TRBJ2-3, with no clear D. V was cut by 7 bases and J by 1 base, with 12 bases left in between. Looked up from germline, CDR1 is MNHEY and CDR2 is SVGAGI. This CDR3 spans 14 amino acids. Here the CDR3 reads CASNPRSGTDTQYF. CDR3 DNA: TGTGCCAGCAACCCCAGGTCGGGCACAGATACGCAGTATTTT.

The chain joins TRBV28 to TRBJ2-3, with TRBD2 matching 9 bases. The CDR3 runs to 16 residues. V shed 2 bases and J 2 bases; nucleotides not matched to a gene: 5. The germline V gene has CDR1 MDHEN and CDR2 SYDVKM. This CDR3 reads CASSLPSSGDTDTQYF. CDR3 DNA: TGTGCCAGCAGTTTACCCTCTAGCGGGGACACAGATACGCAGTATTTT.

This chain joins TRBV9 and TRBJ1-4; possible D gene TRBD1, 5 bases. The CDR3 has 16 amino acids. CDR1 is SGDLS and CDR2 is YYNGEE in the germline V gene. Trimming pared 3 bases from V and 3 bases from J, leaving 15 bases between. CDR3 coding DNA: TGTGCCAGCAGCGCGTCAGGGAGTATGGCTAATGAAAAACTGTTTTTT. The encoded protein is CASSASGSMANEKLFF. Looking up the rest from reference TRBV9 and TRBJ1-4 gives the full variable domain: DSGVTQTPKHLITATGQRVTLRCSPRSGDLSVYWYQQSLDQGLQFLIQYYNGEERAKGNILERFSAQQFPDLHSELNLSSLELGDSALYFCASSASGSMANEKLFFGSGTQLSVL.

This clone appeared a single time. The V and J genes are TRBV28 and TRBJ1-1; 9 positions match TRBD1. V lost 7 bases and J lost 5; bases outside the gene matches: 5. Germline V CDR1 and CDR2: MDHEN, SYDVKM. This CDR3 is 13 amino acids long. The CDR3 here is CASIDRGLTEAFF. In nucleotides, the CDR3 is TGTGCCAGCATCGACAGGGGGTTGACTGAAGCTTTCTTT.

This clone appeared a few times. This sequence joins TRBV2 and TRBJ2-1; TRBD2 aligns across 9 bases. V shed 7 bases and J 1 base; nucleotides not matched to a gene: 8. The V gene's germline CDR1 is SNHLY and CDR2 FYNNEI. The CDR3 length is 16 residues. CDR3 in DNA: TGTGCCAGCATCCCTTTAGCGGGAGATTCCTACAATGAGCAGTTCTTC. It is translated as CASIPLAGDSYNEQFF.

The J gene is TRBJ1-1, the V gene TRBV4-2; no firm D call. The V gene lost 1 base and the J gene lost 8 bases, with 8 bases spanning the gap. The CDR3 is 12 amino acids. Germline V gene data show CDR1 as LGHNA and CDR2 as YNFKEQ. This chain's CDR3 is CASSQGQGEAFF. CDR3 coding DNA: TGTGCCAGCAGCCAAGGTCAAGGGGAAGCTTTCTTT.

The chain's CDR3 is CASSLQGGATDTQYF. Here the CDR3 DNA reads TGCGCCAGCAGCTTGCAGGGGGGAGCCACAGATACGCAGTATTTT. The gene calls are TRBV5-1 and TRBJ2-3, with D perhaps TRBD1 (7 bases). The V end was cut by 1 base, the J end by 2 bases, with 11 bases between. CDR1 is SGHRS, CDR2 YFSETQ, per germline. The CDR3 loop spans 15 amino acids.

V and J are TRBV7-9 and TRBJ2-3, with 13 nucleotides matching TRBD2. V lost 5 bases, J lost 4 bases, and 12 bases stayed unmatched. Germline V gene data show CDR1 as SEHNR and CDR2 as FQNEAQ (reference sequence). This CDR3 region has 18 residues. Here the CDR3 DNA reads TGTGCCAGCAGCGCCCGACTAGCGGGGGGCCGTGAGGCAGATACGCAGTATTTT. This encodes CASSARLAGGREADTQYF.

The rearrangement uses TRBV4-1 and TRBJ2-1, with 7 positions matching TRBD2. The CDR3 runs to 17 residues. Germline V lookup: CDR1 MGHRA, CDR2 YSYEKL. The V segment lost 1 base and the J segment 2 bases; nucleotides outside the gene matches: 8. CDR3 bases: TGCGCCAGCAGCCAAGTCAAGACTAGCCCAACCTACAATGAGCAGTTCTTC. Its protein product is CASSQVKTSPTYNEQFF.

V and J are TRBV9 and TRBJ2-7; TRBD2 is a possible D gene (7 bases). V gave up 2 bases and J gave up 3 bases, with 12 bases separating them. In germline, CDR1 is SGDLS, CDR2 YYNGEE. The CDR3 spans 14 residues. The CDR3 protein is CASSVGGARYEQYF. The CDR3 DNA reads TGTGCCAGCAGCGTTGGGGGGGCCCGCTACGAGCAGTACTTC.